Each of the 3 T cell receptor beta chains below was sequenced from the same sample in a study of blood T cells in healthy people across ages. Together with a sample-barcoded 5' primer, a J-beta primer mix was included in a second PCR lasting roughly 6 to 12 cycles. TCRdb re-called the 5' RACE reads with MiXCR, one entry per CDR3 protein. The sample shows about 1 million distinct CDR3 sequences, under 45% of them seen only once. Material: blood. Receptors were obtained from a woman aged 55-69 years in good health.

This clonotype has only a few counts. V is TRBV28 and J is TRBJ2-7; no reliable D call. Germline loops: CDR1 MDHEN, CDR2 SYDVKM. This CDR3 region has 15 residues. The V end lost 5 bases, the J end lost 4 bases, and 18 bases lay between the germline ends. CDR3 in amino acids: CASSPNVGRKYEQYF. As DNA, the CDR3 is TGTGCCAGCAGTCCTAATGTGGGCAGAAAATACGAGCAGTACTTC.

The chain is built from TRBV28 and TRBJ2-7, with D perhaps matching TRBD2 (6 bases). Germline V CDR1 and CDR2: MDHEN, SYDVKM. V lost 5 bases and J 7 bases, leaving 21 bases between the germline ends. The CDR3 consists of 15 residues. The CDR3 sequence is CASSKPGTSYNEQYF. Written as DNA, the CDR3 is TGTGCCAGCAGTAAGCCCGGGACTTCATACAATGAGCAGTACTTC.

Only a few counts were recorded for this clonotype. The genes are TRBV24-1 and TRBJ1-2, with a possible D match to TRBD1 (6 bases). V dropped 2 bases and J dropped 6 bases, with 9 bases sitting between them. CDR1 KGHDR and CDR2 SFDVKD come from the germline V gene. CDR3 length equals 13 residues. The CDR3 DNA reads TGTGCCACCAGTGATTACAGGGCCAATGGCTACACCTTC. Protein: CATSDYRANGYTF.